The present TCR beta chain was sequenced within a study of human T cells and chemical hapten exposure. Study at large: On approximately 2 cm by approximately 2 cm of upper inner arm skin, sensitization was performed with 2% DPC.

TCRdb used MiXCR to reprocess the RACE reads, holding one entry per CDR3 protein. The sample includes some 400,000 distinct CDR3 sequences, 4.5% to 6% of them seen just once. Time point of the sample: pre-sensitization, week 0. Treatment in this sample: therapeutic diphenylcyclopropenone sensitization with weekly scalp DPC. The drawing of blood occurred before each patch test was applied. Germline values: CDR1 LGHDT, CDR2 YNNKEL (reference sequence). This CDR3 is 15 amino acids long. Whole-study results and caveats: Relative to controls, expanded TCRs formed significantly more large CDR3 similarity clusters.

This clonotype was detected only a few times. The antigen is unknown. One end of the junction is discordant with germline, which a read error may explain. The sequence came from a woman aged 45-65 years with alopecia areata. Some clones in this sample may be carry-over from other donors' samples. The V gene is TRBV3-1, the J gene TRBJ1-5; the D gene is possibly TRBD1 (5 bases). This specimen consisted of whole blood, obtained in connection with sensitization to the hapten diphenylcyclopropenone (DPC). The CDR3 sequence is CANSQDARGHQPQHF. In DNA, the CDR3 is TGTGCCAACAGCCAAGATGCTCGGGGCCATCAGCCCCAGCATTTT.